These 22 T cell receptor beta chains share one sample of origin, sequenced in a study of blood T cell repertoires in COVID-19. Assay used: immunoSEQ multiplex PCR; TCRdb lists only in-frame clones, some missing. The table includes around 370,000 clones, 87% detected once. Sequencing used peripheral blood. The receptors here all came from a woman in her fifties or sixties with COVID-19, enrolled during active disease.

This chain uses TRBV12-3 or TRBV12-4 with TRBJ1-1, with D perhaps matching TRBD1 (5 bases). This CDR3 is built from 13 residues. Trimming stripped 3 bases from V and 8 bases from J, with 13 bases between. The CDR3 DNA reads as TGTGCCAGCAGTTTCTGGGGGGGTCGAGAAGCTTTCTTT. It codes for CASSFWGGREAFF.

In this sample, this clone turned up once. The CDR3, as DNA: TGTGCCAGCAGTTGGCTAGACAGGGCCACCGGGGAGCTGTTTTTT. It codes for CASSWLDRATGELFF. The chain is built from TRBV25-1 and TRBJ2-2; TRBD1 matches 7 bases. This CDR3 is built from 15 residues. V dropped 5 bases and J dropped 4; count of bases not matched to a gene: 7. Germline V lookup: CDR1 MGHDK, CDR2 SYGVNS.

The chain combines TRBV11-2 with TRBJ2-7, with 14 bases that match TRBD2. V dropped 5 bases and J dropped 7; count of bases not matched to a gene: 16. Germline CDR1 reads SGHAT; CDR2 reads FQNNGV. The CDR3 totals 18 residues. CDR3 DNA sequence: TGTGCCAGCAGCACGAAGGGACTAGCGGGAGACTTCCATATAGAGCAGTACTTC. This gives the protein CASSTKGLAGDFHIEQYF.

The rearrangement links TRBV29-1 to TRBJ2-7; 7 bases agree with TRBD1. The V and J ends lost 4 bases and 4 bases, in that order; junction bases with no gene match: 4. The germline gives CDR1 SQVTM, CDR2 ANQGSEA. CDR3 size: 12 residues. The CDR3 region is CSVVGTAYEQYF. CDR3 nucleotides: TGCAGCGTTGTCGGGACAGCTTACGAGCAGTACTTC.

The chain links TRBV24-1 to TRBJ2-1, with D possibly TRBD2 on 6 matching bases. Germline CDR1 is KGHDR and CDR2 is SFDVKD. The V gene lost 5 bases and the J gene lost 0 bases, with 7 bases spanning the gap. This CDR3 spans 14 amino acids. CDR3 sequence (DNA): TGTGCCACCAGTGTCGGGAGCTCCTACAATGAGCAGTTCTTC. Translation gives CATSVGSSYNEQFF.

J is TRBJ1-1 and V is TRBV5-1; the D gene is possibly TRBD1 (5 bases). V lost 5 bases and J lost 1, with 9 bases in between. CDR1 is SGHRS, CDR2 YFSETQ, per germline. CDR3 size: 13 residues. CDR3 DNA sequence: TGCGCCAGCAGTAACACAGGGAACACTGAAGCTTTCTTT. Protein sequence: CASSNTGNTEAFF.

The V and J genes are TRBV29-1 and TRBJ2-1, with TRBD1 as a possible D gene (5 bases). The CDR3 has 13 residues. V was clipped by 7 bases and J by 2 bases, with 12 bases between them. Germline V gene sequence: CDR1 SQVTM, CDR2 ANQGSEA. In DNA form, the CDR3 reads TGCAGCGGACGAAGGGGTACCTACAATGAGCAGTTCTTC. It encodes CSGRRGTYNEQFF.

The chain uses TRBV5-1 and TRBJ1-1; 9 nucleotides match TRBD1. V lost 4 bases to trimming and J lost 4 bases; unmatched junction nucleotides: 11. The CDR3 runs to 16 residues. Germline CDR1 SGHRS, CDR2 YFSETQ. The CDR3 region has the DNA TGCGCCAGCAGCGGGGGACAGGGAGTAGGGAGCACTGAAGCTTTCTTT. Protein sequence: CASSGGQGVGSTEAFF.

This chain links TRBV30 with TRBJ2-3; D may be TRBD1 (5 bases). The germline V gene encodes CDR1 GTSNPN and CDR2 SVGIG (reference sequence). Trimming took off 3 bases at V and 0 bases at J, with 10 bases between the two ends. The CDR3 length is 14 residues. This CDR3 is CAWRKRTSTDTQYF. The CDR3 bases are TGTGCCTGGAGAAAACGGACAAGCACAGATACGCAGTATTTT.

This chain links TRBV24-1 with TRBJ2-3; D possibly corresponds to TRBD2 (6 bases). The CDR3 consists of 15 residues. The V end lost 3 bases, the J end lost 3 bases, and 12 bases lay between the germline ends. The germline V gene has CDR1 KGHDR and CDR2 SFDVKD. For the CDR3, the DNA is TGTGCCACCAGTGATATTAGGAGGGAGACAGATACGCAGTATTTT. Amino acid sequence: CATSDIRRETDTQYF.

This clone was detected only once. The chain recombines TRBV3-1 (or the pseudogene TRBV3-2) with TRBJ2-7; 7 bases are shared with TRBD1. The trim removed 5 bases at V and 8 bases at J, leaving 3 bases unmatched. This CDR3 has 11 residues. The V gene's germline CDR1 is LGHDT and CDR2 YNNKEL (reference sequence). The CDR3 DNA follows: TGTGCCAGCAGCGGACAGGTTCAGCAGTACTTC. Translation gives CASSGQVQQYF.

This rearrangement joins TRBV7-9 to TRBJ1-2, with D perhaps matching TRBD1 (5 bases). The V end lost 1 base, the J end lost 8 bases, and 20 bases lay between the germline ends. There are 16 residues in the CDR3. Germline CDR1 and CDR2: SEHNR and FQNEAQ (reference sequence). CDR3 sequence (DNA): TGTGCCAGCAGCTTAGTCTCAGGGTTCGAGGTCGGAGGCTACACCTTC. It codes for CASSLVSGFEVGGYTF.

The genes are TRBV30 and TRBJ1-4, with 10 bases matching TRBD1. This CDR3 comprises 16 residues. Per germline, CDR1 GTSNPN and CDR2 SVGIG (reference sequence). The CDR3 nucleotides read TGTGCGATATCCCGGGACAGGGGACTCCTTAATGAAAAACTGTTTTTT. It specifies CAISRDRGLLNEKLFF.

This clone was seen just once. The J gene is TRBJ2-3, the V gene TRBV24-1; D is possibly TRBD2 (5 bases). Germline CDR1 KGHDR, CDR2 SFDVKD. Trimming shortened V by 4 bases and J by 5 bases, and 18 bases separated the two germline ends. This CDR3 comprises 16 residues. Here the CDR3 DNA reads TGTGCCACCAGTGACCTGGACGGACTCGGCGTAGATACGCAGTATTTT. This sequence encodes CATSDLDGLGVDTQYF.

The CDR3 region is CASRPGLGSEKLFF. The CDR3 nucleotides read TGTGCCAGCAGGCCGGGCCTGGGGAGTGAAAAACTGTTTTTT. This chain uses TRBV6-4 with TRBJ1-4; D ambiguous. The ends were cut back, 6 bases at V and 7 bases at J, with 15 bases in the middle. The CDR3 is 14 residues long. The germline V gene encodes CDR1 MRHNA and CDR2 SNTAGT.

This clone turned up a few times. The chain couples TRBV29-1 to TRBJ2-7; TRBD2 is a possible D gene (5 bases). The CDR3 is 13 residues long. V lost 6 bases to trimming and J lost 1 base, with 13 bases between them. Germline V gene lookup returns CDR1 SQVTM and CDR2 ANQGSEA. The chain's CDR3 is CSVSGGLSYEQYF. CDR3 nucleotide sequence: TGCAGCGTCTCCGGCGGGCTATCCTACGAGCAGTACTTC.

The chain recombines TRBV6-5 with TRBJ2-7; D is unresolved. The V gene's germline CDR1 is MNHEY and CDR2 SVGAGI. This CDR3 is 15 amino acids long. V was pared by 3 bases and J by 3 bases, with 15 bases between. The CDR3, as DNA: TGTGCCAGCAGTTATAACACCGCAAATGGCTACGAGCAGTACTTC. The encoded protein is CASSYNTANGYEQYF.

This chain links TRBV27 with TRBJ2-7; D might be TRBD2 (5 bases). Germline CDR1 MNHEY, CDR2 SMNVEV (reference sequence). The CDR3 spans 14 residues. V gave up 6 bases and J gave up 4 bases, with 16 bases separating them. Written as DNA, the CDR3 is TGTGCCAGCAGCCCAACTAGTCTAGGGTACGAGCAGTACTTC. Its protein is CASSPTSLGYEQYF.

CDR3 protein: CAWSTGGDHQPQHF. Here the CDR3 DNA reads TGTGCCTGGTCTACAGGGGGTGATCATCAGCCCCAGCATTTT. V is TRBV30 and J is TRBJ1-5; 8 bases agree with TRBD1. Germline V lookup: CDR1 GTSNPN, CDR2 SVGIG (reference sequence). The CDR3 extends over 14 amino acids. V was clipped by 5 bases and J by 5 bases; unmatched bases: 8.

This chain uses TRBV7-9 with TRBJ2-7, with 9 nucleotides matching TRBD1. Germline V CDR1 and CDR2: SEHNR, FQNEAQ (reference sequence). Trimming removed 5 bases from V and 3 bases from J; junction bases left unmatched: 11. The CDR3 extends over 16 amino acids. CDR3 coding DNA: TGTGCCAGCAGCGGGACAGGGAAGGTCAACTACTACGAGCAGTACTTC. Protein product: CASSGTGKVNYYEQYF.

The chain is built from TRBV11-3 and TRBJ2-2; 10 bases agree with TRBD1. The CDR3 runs to 14 residues. Germline V lookup: CDR1 SGHNT, CDR2 YENEEA. V trimming: 4 bases; J trimming: 4 bases; junction bases outside the gene matches: 0. This CDR3 is CASSWTGGTGELFF. The CDR3 DNA reads TGTGCCAGCAGCTGGACAGGGGGCACCGGGGAGCTGTTTTTT.

This clone was counted a single time. The J gene is TRBJ2-1, the V gene TRBV4-2, with 7 bases fitting TRBD2. CDR1 is LGHNA, CDR2 YNFKEQ, per germline. This CDR3 spans 12 amino acids. Losses at the gene ends were 5 bases for V and 13 bases for J; bases not matched to a gene: 8. The CDR3 DNA follows: TGTGCCAGCAGCTATGAGGGCGGGAGTCAGTTCTTC. It translates to CASSYEGGSQFF.